This T cell receptor beta chain was captured in a study of blood T cell repertoires in COVID-19. Germline assignment: CDR1 MNHEY and CDR2 SMNVEV (reference sequence). The CDR3 is 14 amino acids. Trimming removed 7 bases from V and 5 bases from J, with 15 bases in between. The method was immunoSEQ multiplex PCR; TCRdb's version includes in-frame clones alone and lacks a portion of them. The table records fewer than 50,000 clones, 80% of them present only once. The sample taken for sequencing was peripheral blood. The origin of this receptor is a man aged 80 or over with active or convalescent COVID-19. The chain joins TRBV27 to TRBJ1-5; D is unresolved. The CDR3 region has the DNA TGTGCCAGCATCTTCGGGGTAATCGATCAGCCCCAGCATTTT. It yields the protein CASIFGVIDQPQHF.